Each of the 10 T cell receptor beta chains below was sequenced from the same sample in a study of blood T cell repertoires in COVID-19. Repertoires were generated with immunoSEQ multiplex PCR, while TCRdb's copy carries only in-frame clones and drops some. There are some 100,000 clones in the sample; around 74% occur only once, and 3% to 4.5% lies in the top ten. Sequences were obtained from peripheral blood. These TCRs come from a man in his 70s with COVID-19, enrolled during active disease.

This chain links TRBV15 with TRBJ1-4; maybe TRBD1 (6 bases). Trimming removed 0 bases at V and 8 bases at J, with 13 bases between. CDR1 and CDR2 (germline): LNHNV, YYDKDF (reference sequence). The CDR3 totals 15 residues. CDR3 in DNA: TGTGCCACCAGCAGAGATTTGGCAGGGGAAGAAAAACTGTTTTTT. It encodes CATSRDLAGEEKLFF.

The chain recombines TRBV29-1 with TRBJ1-1; no firm D call. The germline V gene has CDR1 SQVTM and CDR2 ANQGSEA. The length of the CDR3 is 14 residues. V lost 7 bases and J lost 0, with 15 bases in between. In DNA, the CDR3 is TGCAGCGCATCAAGTGGAGAAATGAACACTGAAGCTTTCTTT. Encoded protein: CSASSGEMNTEAFF.

CDR3 residues: CATYVRAGELFF. CDR3 in DNA: TGTGCCACGTACGTCCGGGCCGGGGAGCTGTTTTTT. V usage is TRBV19 and J usage is TRBJ2-2; D unresolved. The germline gives CDR1 LNHDA, CDR2 SQIVND (reference sequence). Trimming stripped 10 bases from V and 6 bases from J, with 12 bases between. This CDR3 is 12 amino acids long.

The chain carries TRBV4-1 and TRBJ2-7; 10 nucleotides align to TRBD1. The CDR3 is 15 residues long. Germline CDR1 MGHRA, CDR2 YSYEKL. After removal of 3 bases from V and 5 bases from J, the junction contained 7 bases not matched to a gene. The CDR3 region has the DNA TGCGCCAGCAGCCACCCGGGACAGGGGAAGAACGAGCAGTACTTC. Amino acids: CASSHPGQGKNEQYF.

The chain joins TRBV25-1 to TRBJ2-7, with 8 bases fitting TRBD2. V lost 3 bases and J lost 3; bases outside the gene matches: 10. Germline V lookup: CDR1 MGHDK, CDR2 SYGVNS. This CDR3 contains 16 residues. CDR3 coding DNA: TGTGCCAGCAGTGACCCCGCGGCGGGAGGACACTACGAGCAGTACTTC. It yields the protein CASSDPAAGGHYEQYF.

The chain employs TRBV10-3 and TRBJ2-7; the D is unclear. Germline CDR1 ENHRY, CDR2 SYGVKD. V lost 8 bases and J 4 bases, leaving 9 bases between the germline ends. This CDR3 is built from 11 residues. In nucleotides, the CDR3 is TGTGCCATCGGAGCGTCATACGAGCAGTACTTC. It is translated as CAIGASYEQYF.

The chain employs TRBV7-3 and TRBJ2-6, with TRBD1 identical over 7 bases. Unmatched junction bases numbered 4, after V lost 2 bases and J lost 3 bases. The CDR3 is made up of 16 amino acids. Looked up from germline, CDR1 is SGHTA and CDR2 is FQGTGA. CDR3 bases: TGTGCCAGCAGCTTAGAGGGGGCCAATGGGGCCAACGTCCTGACTTTC. Its protein product is CASSLEGANGANVLTF.

CDR3 amino acids: CASSGGQQETQYF. The CDR3 nucleotides are TGTGCCAGCAGCGGAGGTCAACAAGAGACCCAGTACTTC. The rearrangement uses TRBV9 and TRBJ2-5; D ambiguous. The CDR3 spans 13 residues. Germline CDR1 reads SGDLS; CDR2 reads YYNGEE. Trimming left V 3 bases short and J 2 bases short, with 8 bases between.

This rearrangement joins TRBV28 to TRBJ2-2; 9 nucleotides match TRBD1. V lost 0 bases to trimming and J lost 2 bases; unmatched junction nucleotides: 4. The germline V gene encodes CDR1 MDHEN and CDR2 SYDVKM. This CDR3 has 17 residues. CDR3 DNA sequence: TGTGCCAGCAGTTTATGGGACAGGGGTCCTAACACCGGGGAGCTGTTTTTT. It encodes CASSLWDRGPNTGELFF.

The chain employs TRBV6-4 and TRBJ1-6; the D is unclear. Trimming stripped 6 bases from V and 6 bases from J, with 9 bases between. The CDR3 is 13 amino acids. The germline V gene encodes CDR1 MRHNA and CDR2 SNTAGT. The DNA for the CDR3 is TGTGCCAGCAGAACAGACATTAATTCACCCCTCCACTTT. As protein: CASRTDINSPLHF.